These 23 T cell receptor beta chains were all obtained from the same sample, sequenced in a study of cytomegalovirus exposure and HLA in healthy donors. PCR primers comprised 60 Vbeta and 13 Jbeta primers. Method: immunoSEQ multiplex PCR; TCRdb's copy keeps in-frame clones and lacks some. Altogether some 110,000 clones are present, about 81% being singletons, with the ten largest covering about 2.2%. The sample consisted of PBMCs. These receptors were collected from a man aged 25-45 years in good health and CMV-seronegative.

V gene TRBV19 combines with J gene TRBJ1-2, with TRBD1 matching 7 bases. This CDR3 contains 15 residues. The junction had 10 bases not matched to a gene; V was cut back by 5 bases and J by 4 bases. Germline loops: CDR1 LNHDA, CDR2 SQIVND (reference sequence). In DNA form, the CDR3 reads TGTGCCAGTAGTCCACCGGGACAGCTGGGCTATGGCTACACCTTC. It codes for CASSPPGQLGYGYTF.

The gene calls are TRBV2 and TRBJ2-7, with 8 bases matching TRBD1. V dropped 0 bases and J dropped 3; count of bases not matched to a gene: 1. The length of the CDR3 is 14 residues. CDR1 SNHLY and CDR2 FYNNEI come from the germline V gene. In nucleotides, the CDR3 is TGTGCCAGCAGTGAAGCACAGGGGGACTACGAGCAGTACTTC. Translation gives CASSEAQGDYEQYF.

The chain recombines TRBV28 with TRBJ1-2; D gene unclear. Trimming took off 2 bases at V and 8 bases at J, with 9 bases between the two ends. Per germline, CDR1 MDHEN and CDR2 SYDVKM. The CDR3 extends over 12 amino acids. The CDR3 nucleotides read TGTGCCAGCAGTTTAGGGCAGTCAGGCTACACCTTC. This gives the protein CASSLGQSGYTF.

J is TRBJ2-1 and V is TRBV28; the match to TRBD2 covers 12 bases. Per the germline V gene, CDR1 is MDHEN and CDR2 is SYDVKM. V dropped 8 bases and J dropped 0; count of bases not matched to a gene: 8. The length of the CDR3 is 17 residues. The DNA for the CDR3 is TGTGCCAGCGGGGAACTAGCGGGAGGCGTCTCCTACAATGAGCAGTTCTTC. Translated, it gives CASGELAGGVSYNEQFF.

In this sample, this clone turned up a few times. The chain is built from TRBV6-5 and TRBJ1-2; 7 bases line up with TRBD1. Per germline, CDR1 MNHEY and CDR2 SVGAGI. The CDR3 has 13 residues. With V trimmed by 6 bases and J by 2 bases, 3 bases remained unmatched. The DNA of the CDR3 is TGTGCCAGCAGAGTGGACAGGAACTATGGCTACACCTTC. This translates into CASRVDRNYGYTF.

In its sample, this clone was seen a few times. The rearrangement joins TRBV2 to TRBJ1-6; a possible D gene is TRBD1 (5 bases). CDR3 size: 13 residues. V was clipped by 3 bases and J by 11 bases, with 11 bases between them. From germline, CDR1 is SNHLY and CDR2 FYNNEI. The CDR3 spells CASSDQGRAPLHF. The CDR3 region has the DNA TGTGCCAGCAGTGATCAGGGCCGGGCACCCCTCCACTTT.

Only one count was recorded for this clone. The chain links TRBV7-7 to TRBJ2-5; a possible D gene is TRBD1 (6 bases). The CDR3 extends over 13 amino acids. Trimming removed 5 bases from V and 7 bases from J, with 14 bases in between. Per germline, CDR1 SSHAT and CDR2 FNYEAQ (reference sequence). The CDR3, as DNA: TGTGCCAGCAGCATACCCCAAGGGGGGACCCAGTACTTC. Protein: CASSIPQGGTQYF.

The genes are TRBV7-6 and TRBJ2-2; 9 bases line up with TRBD1. CDR1 is SGHVS and CDR2 is FNYEAQ in the germline V gene. The CDR3 totals 16 residues. V shed 5 bases and J 4 bases; nucleotides not matched to a gene: 8. This chain's CDR3 is CASSLRTGESTGELFF. CDR3 sequence (DNA): TGTGCCAGCAGCCTTCGGACAGGGGAAAGCACCGGGGAGCTGTTTTTT.

The rearrangement links TRBV6-1 to TRBJ1-5; maybe TRBD1 (6 bases). The V end lost 6 bases, the J end lost 0 bases, and 9 bases lay between the germline ends. In germline, CDR1 is MNHNS, CDR2 SASEGT. The CDR3 spans 14 residues. CDR3 in DNA: TGTGCCAGCAGGGGGACAATTAGCAATCAGCCCCAGCATTTT. Its translation: CASRGTISNQPQHF.

The chain couples TRBV23-1 to TRBJ2-1, with a possible D match to TRBD1 (5 bases). TRBV23-1 is an ORF; its function is uncertain. The V end was cut by 0 bases, the J end by 2 bases, with 11 bases between. CDR3 length: 16 amino acids. CDR3: CASSQSSREAYNEQFF. The CDR3 coding sequence is TGCGCCAGCAGTCAATCGTCCAGGGAAGCCTACAATGAGCAGTTCTTC.

J is TRBJ1-5 and V is TRBV6-1, with a possible D match to TRBD1 (5 bases). The CDR3 is 12 residues long. With 4 bases removed from V and 5 bases from J, the gap between germline ends came to 6 bases. CDR1 is MNHNS and CDR2 is SASEGT in the germline V gene. The CDR3, as DNA: TGTGCCAGCAGTGGGGGGGATCAGCCCCAGCATTTT. Translation: CASSGGDQPQHF.

CDR3 nucleotide sequence: TGTGCCAGCAGCTTAGTTTTGAGTCCTACTCGTCCCCTCCACTTT. It yields the protein CASSLVLSPTRPLHF. V usage is TRBV7-2 and J usage is TRBJ1-6, with no clear D. V lost 1 base and J lost 13, with 17 bases in between. Germline V gene sequence: CDR1 SGHTA, CDR2 FQGNSA. The CDR3 spans 15 residues.

The rearrangement uses TRBV2 and TRBJ2-2, with 9 bases matching TRBD1. This CDR3 spans 15 amino acids. CDR1 is SNHLY, CDR2 FYNNEI, per germline. V was clipped by 8 bases and J by 5 bases; unmatched bases: 9. The CDR3 spells CASVLGQGRTGELFF. The CDR3 DNA is TGTGCCAGCGTATTGGGACAGGGTAGAACCGGGGAGCTGTTTTTT. The variable domain in full, with the rest retrieved from reference TRBV2 and TRBJ2-2, is EPEVTQTPSHQVTQMGQEVILRCVPISNHLYFYWYRQILGQKVEFLVSFYNNEISEKSEIFDDQFSVERPDGSNFTLKIRSTKLEDSAMYFCASVLGQGRTGELFFGEGSRLTVL.

This chain joins TRBV10-3 and TRBJ1-1, with a weak D call TRBD1 (5 bases). With 10 bases removed from V and 4 bases from J, the gap between germline ends came to 19 bases. In germline, CDR1 is ENHRY, CDR2 SYGVKD. There are 14 residues in the CDR3. The CDR3: CATRTYYEGTEAFF. The CDR3 DNA reads TGTGCCACCAGGACATACTACGAGGGCACTGAAGCTTTCTTT.

This chain uses TRBV6-1 with TRBJ2-7; 10 bases map to TRBD1. Trimming removed 4 bases from V and 4 bases from J; junction bases left unmatched: 4. The CDR3 is 14 residues long. The germline V gene has CDR1 MNHNS and CDR2 SASEGT. The CDR3 loop reads CASSGGQGTYEQYF. The CDR3 DNA follows: TGTGCCAGCAGTGGGGGACAGGGGACGTACGAGCAGTACTTC.

This clone was counted only a few times. The rearrangement uses TRBV6-1 and TRBJ2-7, with D unclear. The CDR3 length is 14 residues. Trimming shortened V by 2 bases and J by 5 bases, and 13 bases separated the two germline ends. Germline CDR1 MNHNS, CDR2 SASEGT. This CDR3 is CASSEQTLTDEQYF. The CDR3, as DNA: TGTGCCAGCAGTGAACAAACCCTCACGGACGAGCAGTACTTC.

The CDR3 DNA reads as TGTGCCAGCAGCCAAGCGGGGGGCTACACCGGGGAGCTGTTTTTT. Protein product: CASSQAGGYTGELFF. The chain recombines TRBV7-2 with TRBJ2-2; 9 bases match TRBD2. CDR3 length: 15 amino acids. Trimming removed 5 bases from V and 3 bases from J; junction bases left unmatched: 4. Germline V gene sequence: CDR1 SGHTA, CDR2 FQGNSA.

The rearrangement joins TRBV5-1 to TRBJ2-3, with a weak D call TRBD2 (5 bases). The germline gives CDR1 SGHRS, CDR2 YFSETQ. The germline V and J ends were trimmed by 0 bases and 9 bases, with 14 bases remaining between them. The CDR3 has 14 residues. The CDR3 reads CASSLGSDWETQYF. The CDR3 region has the DNA TGCGCCAGCAGCTTGGGGTCGGACTGGGAGACGCAGTATTTT. The full variable domain, completed using reference TRBV5-1 and TRBJ2-3, is KAGVTQTPRYLIKTRGQQVTLSCSPISGHRSVSWYQQTPGQGLQFLFEYFSETQRNKGNFPGRFSGRQFSNSRSEMNVSTLELGDSALYLCASSLGSDWETQYFGPGTRLTVL.

Note on this clone: Additional DNA sequences in this sample encode the identical CDR3. CDR3 in amino acids: CAWRFEANSPLHF. DNA of the CDR3: TGTGCCTGGAGGTTCGAGGCGAACTCACCCCTCCACTTT. This chain joins TRBV30 and TRBJ1-6; D gene uncertain. The germline CDR1 and CDR2 sequences are GTSNPN and SVGIG (reference sequence). Trimming left V 3 bases short and J 10 bases short, with 13 bases between. This CDR3 comprises 13 residues. Supplemented by reference TRBV30 and TRBJ1-6, the full variable domain reads SQTIHQWPATLVQPVGSPLSLECTVEGTSNPNLYWYRQAAGRGLQLLFYSVGIGQISSEVPQNLSASRPQDRQFILSSKKLLLSDSGFYLCAWRFEANSPLHFGNGTRLTVT.

CDR3 nucleotides: TGCGCCAGCAGACCCCAGGAGGCAGGATACTACGAGCAGTACTTC. Protein sequence: CASRPQEAGYYEQYF. The chain has TRBV5-1 and TRBJ2-7; TRBD2 is a possible D gene (5 bases). V shed 5 bases and J shed 3 bases, with 18 bases lying between them. Germline CDR1 and CDR2: SGHRS and YFSETQ. The CDR3 contains 15 residues.

This chain's CDR3 is CASSPQTSDIHEQYF. The CDR3 DNA reads TGTGCCAGCAGCCCCCAAACTAGTGATATCCACGAGCAGTACTTC. The chain combines TRBV7-2 with TRBJ2-7; weak D call: TRBD2 (5 bases). Trimming took 5 bases from V and 5 from J, leaving 19 bases between them. Germline V gives CDR1 SGHTA, CDR2 FQGNSA. This CDR3 region has 15 residues.

This chain uses TRBV7-6 with TRBJ2-3; no definite D call. V lost 0 bases to trimming and J lost 0 bases, with 7 bases between them. This CDR3 contains 15 residues. Germline assignment: CDR1 SGHVS and CDR2 FNYEAQ. The CDR3 DNA sequence: TGTGCCAGCAGCTTAGCCGAAACTAGCACAGATACGCAGTATTTT. As protein: CASSLAETSTDTQYF.

The chain is built from TRBV9 and TRBJ2-1; tentative D call: TRBD2 (5 bases). Germline lookup yields CDR1 SGDLS and CDR2 YYNGEE. V shed 1 base and J shed 1 base, with 9 bases lying between them. CDR3 length equals 15 residues. CDR3 sequence: CASSVTADSYNEQFF. CDR3 nucleotide sequence: TGTGCCAGCAGCGTAACAGCGGATTCCTACAATGAGCAGTTCTTC.